The 21 T cell receptor beta chains reported below all come from one sample, sequenced in a study of post-analysis software for immune sequencing data. cDNA libraries of TCR beta carried unique molecular identifiers. Using its own MiXCR run on the PCR reads, TCRdb lists one record per CDR3 protein. The table has about 460,000 distinct CDR3 sequences, around 40% seen once. Study-level points and caveats: Roughly 5 TRBV segments (TRBV5-6, TRBV5-1 and TRBV20-1 among them) occurred more frequently in patients than in controls.

Their cognate antigens are unknown. The sequencing sample was made of blood. Receptor source: a girl aged 10 to 17 with multiple sclerosis.

J is TRBJ2-1 and V is TRBV20-1, with D hard to call. Germline CDR1 reads DFQATT; CDR2 reads SNEGSKA (reference sequence). The CDR3 totals 14 residues. The germline V and J ends were trimmed by 2 bases and 0 bases, with 8 bases remaining between them. CDR3: CSARLTYSYNEQFF. CDR3 sequence (DNA): TGCAGTGCTAGACTTACGTACTCCTACAATGAGCAGTTCTTC.

The chain uses TRBV9 and TRBJ2-7; no reliable D call. The CDR3 consists of 14 residues. Germline V lookup: CDR1 SGDLS, CDR2 YYNGEE. V was shortened by 3 bases and J by 3 bases, with 13 bases between the two germline ends. DNA of the CDR3: TGTGCCAGCAGCGGCTCAACGTCATACTACGAGCAGTACTTC. Its protein product is CASSGSTSYYEQYF. The whole variable domain, filled in from reference TRBV9 and TRBJ2-7, reads DSGVTQTPKHLITATGQRVTLRCSPRSGDLSVYWYQQSLDQGLQFLIQYYNGEERAKGNILERFSAQQFPDLHSELNLSSLELGDSALYFCASSGSTSYYEQYFGPGTRLTVT.

This clonotype has just a few counts. The J gene is TRBJ2-1, the V gene TRBV7-2; 7 nucleotides match TRBD2. The CDR3 is 16 amino acids. Trimming took 5 bases from V and 8 from J; bases not matched to a gene: 15. Germline-derived CDR1 and CDR2 are SGHTA and FQGNSA. CDR3 amino acids: CASSPAPSGSRDEQFF. CDR3 in DNA: TGTGCCAGCAGCCCCGCTCCTAGCGGTTCTCGGGATGAGCAGTTCTTC.

The rearrangement uses TRBV25-1 and TRBJ1-4; 7 bases align to TRBD1. From germline, CDR1 is MGHDK and CDR2 SYGVNS. CDR3 length equals 15 residues. The V segment lost 4 bases and the J segment 8 bases; nucleotides outside the gene matches: 10. The CDR3 nucleotides read TGTGCCAGCAGTGCCAACACAGGGGAGGTCGAAAAACTGTTTTTT. Protein product: CASSANTGEVEKLFF.

The chain has TRBV15 and TRBJ2-4, with D possibly being TRBD1 (5 bases). Germline CDR1 LNHNV, CDR2 YYDKDF (reference sequence). V lost 0 bases and J 5 bases, leaving 8 bases between the germline ends. This CDR3 is 14 amino acids long. The CDR3 DNA reads as TGTGCCACCAGCAGAGACAGGGTCCAAAACATTCAGTACTTC. As protein: CATSRDRVQNIQYF.

This clonotype was counted at least ten times. This chain links TRBV7-9 with TRBJ2-7; D gene unclear. The germline CDR1 and CDR2 sequences are SEHNR and FQNEAQ (reference sequence). There are 12 residues in the CDR3. Between the trimmed V and J ends, which lost 2 bases and 1 base, there was a span of 3 bases. CDR3 sequence reads: CASSLKSYEQYF. The CDR3 region has the DNA TGTGCCAGCAGCTTAAAATCCTACGAGCAGTACTTC.

This clonotype occurred a few times. The J gene is TRBJ2-4, the V gene TRBV7-2; weak D call: TRBD2 (6 bases). V was pared by 2 bases and J by 2 bases, with 13 bases between. Germline values: CDR1 SGHTA, CDR2 FQGNSA. The CDR3 is made up of 16 amino acids. CDR3 region: CASSLRGGETKNIQYF. DNA for the CDR3: TGTGCCAGCAGCTTACGGGGCGGGGAGACCAAAAACATTCAGTACTTC.

The rearrangement uses TRBV25-1 and TRBJ2-4; 10 nucleotides match TRBD1. The CDR3 spans 17 residues. Per germline, CDR1 MGHDK and CDR2 SYGVNS. Trimming at V came to 7 bases and at J to 2 bases, leaving 11 bases not matched to a gene. This CDR3 is CASTRGGQGITKNIQYF. For the CDR3, the DNA is TGTGCCAGCACCCGAGGGGGACAGGGGATAACCAAAAACATTCAGTACTTC.

This clonotype showed up just a few times. The rearrangement uses TRBV5-1 and TRBJ2-4; possibly TRBD2 for D (6 bases). The germline V gene has CDR1 SGHRS and CDR2 YFSETQ. The CDR3 runs to 17 residues. Trimming took off 3 bases at V and 0 bases at J, with 16 bases between the two ends. The CDR3, as DNA: TGCGCCAGCAGCTCTCCTGCGGAGGGAGGAGCCAAAAACATTCAGTACTTC. It codes for CASSSPAEGGAKNIQYF.

Note on this clonotype: A read error may account for a junction end that differs from germline. The rearrangement links TRBV6-1 to TRBJ2-7; 7 bases agree with TRBD2. The germline V gene encodes CDR1 MNHNS and CDR2 SASEGT. This CDR3 comprises 16 residues. CDR3 residues: CASSNREAPRSYEQDF. As DNA, the CDR3 is TGTGCCAGCAGTAACCGGGAGGCACCGCGCTCCTACGAGCAGGACTTC.

About this clonotype itself: Germline is not matched at one junction end, which may reflect a read error. The rearrangement links TRBV5-1 to TRBJ2-1, with 13 positions matching TRBD2. The length of the CDR3 is 17 residues. Germline CDR1 SGHRS, CDR2 YFSETQ. CDR3 coding DNA: TGCACCAGCAGCTCGACCACTAGCGGGAGGGCCAAGAATGAGCAGTTCTTC. Amino acid sequence: CTSSSTTSGRAKNEQFF.

J is TRBJ1-1 and V is TRBV20-1; TRBD1 is a possible D gene (5 bases). CDR3 length: 13 residues. V was trimmed by 1 base and J by 5 bases, leaving 11 bases between them. The germline V gene encodes CDR1 DFQATT and CDR2 SNEGSKA (reference sequence). CDR3 sequence reads: CSARGGPGTEAFF. The CDR3 DNA follows: TGCAGTGCTAGAGGGGGCCCCGGGACTGAAGCTTTCTTT.

This clonotype appeared a few times. The gene calls are TRBV5-1 and TRBJ2-1, with a weak D call TRBD2 (6 bases). Trimming took off 0 bases at V and 7 bases at J, with 14 bases between the two ends. Germline V gives CDR1 SGHRS, CDR2 YFSETQ. This CDR3 region has 15 residues. In DNA form, the CDR3 reads TGCGCCAGCAGCTTGGATAGCGGCGTCATTAATGAGCAGTTCTTC. Protein sequence: CASSLDSGVINEQFF.

The V gene is TRBV7-9, the J gene TRBJ2-5, with D maybe TRBD1 (6 bases). The CDR3 length is 14 residues. CDR1 and CDR2 (germline): SEHNR, FQNEAQ (reference sequence). V lost 5 bases, J lost 1 base, and 11 bases lay in between. The DNA for the CDR3 is TGTGCCAGCAGCCCCCAGGGGCCCCAAGAGACCCAGTACTTC. It translates to CASSPQGPQETQYF.

The chain has TRBV27 and TRBJ2-7; 8 positions match TRBD2. V dropped 1 base and J dropped 3; count of bases not matched to a gene: 11. The germline gives CDR1 MNHEY, CDR2 SMNVEV (reference sequence). This CDR3 has 17 residues. This CDR3 reads CASSLLGTSFGGYEQYF. The CDR3 DNA reads TGTGCCAGCAGTTTATTAGGGACTAGTTTCGGAGGCTACGAGCAGTACTTC.

This clonotype has just a few counts. V and J are TRBV20-1 and TRBJ2-1; TRBD2 aligns across 10 bases. Losses at the gene ends were 0 bases for V and 6 bases for J; bases not matched to a gene: 8. The germline V gene encodes CDR1 DFQATT and CDR2 SNEGSKA (reference sequence). The CDR3 loop spans 16 amino acids. CDR3 DNA: TGCAGTGCTAGAGATACGGAGCGGGAGGGCCTCAATGAGCAGTTCTTC. It encodes CSARDTEREGLNEQFF.

This chain connects TRBV28 to TRBJ2-3; 8 bases map to TRBD2. V was pared by 6 bases and J by 1 base, with 9 bases of the junction left unmatched. Germline lookup yields CDR1 MDHEN and CDR2 SYDVKM. This CDR3 region has 16 residues. The CDR3 DNA reads TGTGCCAGCAGCTCCGGCCCGGGGGGGCGCACAGATACGCAGTATTTT. Translating gives CASSSGPGGRTDTQYF.

This clonotype was recorded a few times. The gene calls are TRBV10-3 and TRBJ2-7, with a weak D call TRBD1 (8 bases). Trimming stripped 6 bases from V and 4 bases from J, with 16 bases between. The CDR3 is 14 residues long. Germline CDR1 is ENHRY and CDR2 is SYGVKD. CDR3 sequence (DNA): TGTGCCATCAGAAACGGACAGGGAGGGTACGAGCAGTACTTC. It translates to CAIRNGQGGYEQYF.

The chain couples TRBV20-1 to TRBJ1-2; D is uncertain. V lost 7 bases and J 0 bases, leaving 15 bases between the germline ends. Germline CDR1 and CDR2: DFQATT and SNEGSKA (reference sequence). The CDR3 spans 14 residues. CDR3 bases: TGCAGTGTCCCCCCACTGGAAACTAACTATGGCTACACCTTC. Its protein product is CSVPPLETNYGYTF.

V and J are TRBV4-3 and TRBJ2-7, with 8 bases aligning to TRBD1. Trimming removed 4 bases from V and 7 bases from J; junction bases left unmatched: 18. Germline lookup yields CDR1 LGHNA and CDR2 YSLEER. The CDR3 is 17 amino acids. In DNA, the CDR3 is TGCGCCAGCAGCCCGGACAGGGAAGTCCCTAATGGTGGGGAGCAGTACTTC. Amino acids: CASSPDREVPNGGEQYF.

This clonotype occurred a few times. The CDR3 spells CASSITQPGQGNVDGYTF. In DNA form, the CDR3 reads TGCGCCAGCAGCATAACACAACCGGGACAGGGTAATGTAGATGGCTACACCTTC. The chain has TRBV5-1 and TRBJ1-2, with 9 bases aligning to TRBD1. CDR1 is SGHRS, CDR2 YFSETQ, per germline. V gave up 4 bases and J gave up 6 bases; unmatched junction bases: 19. The CDR3 runs 18 residues. The full variable domain, in which reference TRBV5-1 and TRBJ1-2 provide the parts outside the CDR3, is KAGVTQTPRYLIKTRGQQVTLSCSPISGHRSVSWYQQTPGQGLQFLFEYFSETQRNKGNFPGRFSGRQFSNSRSEMNVSTLELGDSALYLCASSITQPGQGNVDGYTFGSGTRLTVV.